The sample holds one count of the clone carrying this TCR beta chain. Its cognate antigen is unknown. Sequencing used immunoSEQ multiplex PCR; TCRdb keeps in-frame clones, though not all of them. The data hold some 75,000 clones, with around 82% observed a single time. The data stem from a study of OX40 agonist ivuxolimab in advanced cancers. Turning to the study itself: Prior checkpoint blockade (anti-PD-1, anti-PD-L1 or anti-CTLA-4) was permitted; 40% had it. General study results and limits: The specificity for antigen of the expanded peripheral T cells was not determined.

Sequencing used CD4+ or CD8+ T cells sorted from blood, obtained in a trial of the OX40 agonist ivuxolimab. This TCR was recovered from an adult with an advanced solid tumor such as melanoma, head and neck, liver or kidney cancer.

This CDR3 is CASSRWVMSSTQETQYF. CDR3 in DNA: TGCGCCAGCAGCCGATGGGTAATGAGTAGCACCCAAGAGACCCAGTACTTC. The genes are TRBV5-1 and TRBJ2-5, with D hard to call. Per germline, CDR1 SGHRS and CDR2 YFSETQ. V lost 4 bases and J lost 1, with 20 bases in between. CDR3 size: 17 residues.